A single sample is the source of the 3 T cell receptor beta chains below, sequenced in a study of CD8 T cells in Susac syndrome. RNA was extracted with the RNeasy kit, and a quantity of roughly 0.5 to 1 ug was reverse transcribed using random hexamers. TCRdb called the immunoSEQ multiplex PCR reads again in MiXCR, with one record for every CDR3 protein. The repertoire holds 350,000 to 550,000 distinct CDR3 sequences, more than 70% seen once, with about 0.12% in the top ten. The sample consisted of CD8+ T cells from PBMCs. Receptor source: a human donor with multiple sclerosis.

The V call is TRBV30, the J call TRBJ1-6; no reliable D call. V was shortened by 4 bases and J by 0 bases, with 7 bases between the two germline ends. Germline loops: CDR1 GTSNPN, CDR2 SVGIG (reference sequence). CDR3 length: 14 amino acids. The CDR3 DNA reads TGTGCCTGGATGGTAGGCTCCTATAATTCACCCCTCCACTTT. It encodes CAWMVGSYNSPLHF.

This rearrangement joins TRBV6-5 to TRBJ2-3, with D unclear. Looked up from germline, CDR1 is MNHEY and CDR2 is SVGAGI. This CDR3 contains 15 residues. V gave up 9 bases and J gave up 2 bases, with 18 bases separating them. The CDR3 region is CASQFGRFNTDTQYF. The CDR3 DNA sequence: TGTGCCAGTCAATTTGGCAGGTTCAACACAGATACGCAGTATTTT.

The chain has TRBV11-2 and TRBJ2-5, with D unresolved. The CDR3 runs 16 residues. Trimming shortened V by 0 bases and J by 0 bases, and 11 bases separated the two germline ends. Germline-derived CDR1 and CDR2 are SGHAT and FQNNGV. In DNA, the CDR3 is TGTGCCAGCAGCTTAGAGGAACAGATGTACCAAGAGACCCAGTACTTC. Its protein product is CASSLEEQMYQETQYF.